Shown below are 12 T cell receptor beta chains from a single sample sequenced in a study of memory CD4+ T cells and cytomegalovirus serostatus. Single viable CD3+CD4+CD8-CD45RO+ cells were sorted as the memory CD4+ T cells. The protocol was immunoSEQ multiplex PCR, while the TCRdb copy is restricted to in-frame clones and leaves out a portion. Here the sample spans about 73,000 clones, roughly three quarters being singletons. The material sequenced was memory CD4+ T cells from blood. These receptors were obtained from an adult in good health and CMV-seropositive.

The chain employs TRBV2 and TRBJ2-5; a possible D gene is TRBD2 (6 bases). The CDR3 totals 15 residues. Looked up from germline, CDR1 is SNHLY and CDR2 is FYNNEI. V was clipped by 8 bases and J by 3 bases, with 19 bases between them. The CDR3 reads CASGLGGAVKETQYF. DNA for the CDR3: TGTGCCAGCGGCCTTGGCGGGGCAGTTAAAGAGACCCAGTACTTC.

The chain links TRBV11-3 to TRBJ2-1; D not resolved. Between the trimmed V and J ends, which lost 1 base and 4 bases, there was a span of 5 bases. There are 13 residues in the CDR3. Germline loops: CDR1 SGHNT, CDR2 YENEEA. The CDR3 region has the DNA TGTGCCAGCAGCTTAGGACTTTACAATGAGCAGTTCTTC. Translating it yields CASSLGLYNEQFF.

This clone was picked up one time. The gene calls are TRBV12-5 and TRBJ1-1; D unclear. CDR1 and CDR2 from the germline V gene are LGHNT and FRNRAP. Trimming removed 1 base at V and 4 bases at J, with 7 bases between. This CDR3 spans 13 amino acids. CDR3 amino acids: CASGLEWGTEAFF. The CDR3, as DNA: TGTGCTAGTGGTTTGGAGTGGGGCACTGAAGCTTTCTTT.

V is TRBV29-1 and J is TRBJ2-1; 7 nucleotides match TRBD1. The CDR3 is 12 amino acids. With V trimmed by 4 bases and J by 7 bases, 4 bases remained unmatched. Germline V gene sequence: CDR1 SQVTM, CDR2 ANQGSEA. Written as DNA, the CDR3 is TGCAGCGTTGGAGAGGGGGCGAATGAGCAGTTCTTC. It specifies CSVGEGANEQFF.

V and J are TRBV19 and TRBJ2-5; D may be TRBD2 (6 bases). The V and J ends lost 6 bases and 5 bases respectively, with 16 bases between them. Germline V CDR1 and CDR2: LNHDA, SQIVND (reference sequence). This CDR3 has 14 residues. CDR3 nucleotides: TGTGCCAGTAGCGGGACTGGCTTGGGGGAGACCCAGTACTTC. Translation gives CASSGTGLGETQYF.

This chain connects TRBV9 to TRBJ2-1; TRBD2 is a possible D gene (5 bases). V was clipped by 0 bases and J by 6 bases, with 7 bases between them. The CDR3 loop spans 13 amino acids. Per germline, CDR1 SGDLS and CDR2 YYNGEE. CDR3 sequence: CASSVALVNEQFF. CDR3 nucleotide sequence: TGTGCCAGCAGCGTAGCACTAGTCAATGAGCAGTTCTTC. The full variable domain, rest sourced from reference TRBV9 and TRBJ2-1, is DSGVTQTPKHLITATGQRVTLRCSPRSGDLSVYWYQQSLDQGLQFLIQYYNGEERAKGNILERFSAQQFPDLHSELNLSSLELGDSALYFCASSVALVNEQFFGPGTRLTVL.

V and J are TRBV13 and TRBJ2-1; possibly TRBD2 for D (7 bases). From germline, CDR1 is PRHDT and CDR2 FYEKMQ (reference sequence). V lost 5 bases, J lost 4 bases, and 18 bases lay in between. This CDR3 contains 16 residues. CDR3 protein: CASSPWAGAQYNEQFF. The CDR3, as DNA: TGTGCCAGCAGCCCGTGGGCGGGGGCACAATACAATGAGCAGTTCTTC.

This clone has a handful of counts. This rearrangement joins TRBV6-5 to TRBJ1-6; 9 bases are shared with TRBD1. This CDR3 is 16 amino acids long. Trimming at V came to 4 bases and at J to 7 bases, leaving 8 bases not matched to a gene. Germline V lookup: CDR1 MNHEY, CDR2 SVGAGI. CDR3 protein: CASSSSPGTGNSPLHF. The CDR3 DNA follows: TGTGCCAGCAGTTCCTCCCCCGGGACAGGGAATTCACCCCTCCACTTT.

The chain is built from TRBV16 and TRBJ2-1; D gene ambiguous. Germline V gene data show CDR1 as KGHSY and CDR2 as FQNENV. The V gene lost 0 bases and the J gene lost 8 bases, with 5 bases spanning the gap. This CDR3 is 12 amino acids long. As DNA, the CDR3 is TGTGCCAGCAGCCAATCGCGCGATGAGCAGTTCTTC. It is translated as CASSQSRDEQFF.

A word on this clone: The junction departs from the called germline gene at one end, perhaps through a read error. The chain uses TRBV2 and TRBJ1-2, with D tentatively TRBD1 (6 bases). This CDR3 comprises 13 residues. In germline, CDR1 is SNHLY, CDR2 FYNNEI. In DNA, the CDR3 is TGTGCCAGCACCGGAGGGGGGAACTATCGCTACACCTTC. Protein sequence: CASTGGGNYRYTF.

The chain recombines TRBV30 with TRBJ1-2; D uncertain. CDR3 length equals 12 residues. Germline CDR1 is GTSNPN and CDR2 is SVGIG (reference sequence). V gave up 1 base and J gave up 9 bases, with 12 bases separating them. The CDR3 spells CAWSGPRTRYTF. The CDR3 bases are TGTGCCTGGAGTGGCCCTAGGACTCGCTACACCTTC.

The chain carries TRBV7-2 and TRBJ1-2; D gene ambiguous. The CDR3 contains 14 residues. V shed 5 bases and J shed 7 bases, with 17 bases lying between them. The germline V gene encodes CDR1 SGHTA and CDR2 FQGNSA. CDR3 region: CASSPVFAVGGYTF. In DNA form, the CDR3 reads TGTGCCAGCAGCCCTGTCTTTGCTGTTGGTGGCTACACCTTC.